Presented here are 25 T cell receptor beta chains from one specimen sequenced in a study of beta chain features in type 1 diabetes. Expressed TCRB transcripts were sequenced, since all the RNA that had been isolated was reverse transcribed. TCRdb's table, derived via immunoSEQ multiplex PCR, lists solely in-frame clones and lacks some. Of fewer than 900,000 clones listed, roughly 17% were seen once; the top ten hold 0.023%. The source material was naive CD4+ T cells from blood. These receptors came from a woman in her late teens or twenties in good health.

V and J are TRBV5-5 and TRBJ2-7, with TRBD1 as a possible D gene (6 bases). Per germline, CDR1 SGHKS and CDR2 YYEKEE (reference sequence). Trimming stripped 2 bases from V and 3 bases from J, with 15 bases between. The CDR3 consists of 15 residues. CDR3 DNA: TGTGCCAGCAGCTTTGACTTGAGGGGGAACTACGAGCAGTACTTC. Translation: CASSFDLRGNYEQYF.

This clone has more than one count but fewer than ten. The chain employs TRBV6-5 and TRBJ2-7; 7 nucleotides line up with TRBD1. V shed 0 bases and J 2 bases; nucleotides not matched to a gene: 4. The germline V gene has CDR1 MNHEY and CDR2 SVGAGI. The CDR3 is 15 amino acids. The CDR3 sequence: CASSYSGTDPYEQYF. The CDR3 DNA reads TGTGCCAGCAGTTACTCAGGGACAGATCCCTACGAGCAGTACTTC.

The chain recombines TRBV29-1 with TRBJ2-1; a possible D gene is TRBD1 (5 bases). This CDR3 contains 13 residues. The V end was cut by 6 bases, the J end by 4 bases, with 13 bases between. Germline lookup yields CDR1 SQVTM and CDR2 ANQGSEA. The CDR3 loop reads CSVQTRAYNEQFF. The CDR3 coding sequence is TGCAGCGTACAGACCAGGGCGTACAATGAGCAGTTCTTC.

The chain joins TRBV7-9 to TRBJ1-3; no clear D gene. The CDR3 is made up of 15 amino acids. Per the germline V gene, CDR1 is SEHNR and CDR2 is FQNEAQ (reference sequence). V lost 5 bases to trimming and J lost 0 bases, with 11 bases between them. For the CDR3, the DNA is TGTGCCAGCAGCAAGGACGGGATCTCTGGAAACACCATATATTTT. It codes for CASSKDGISGNTIYF.

This clone came up a few times. The rearrangement uses TRBV9 and TRBJ2-1; 13 bases fit TRBD2. CDR3 length: 17 amino acids. Trimming at V came to 4 bases and at J to 4 bases, leaving 8 bases not matched to a gene. CDR1 and CDR2 (germline): SGDLS, YYNGEE. The CDR3 nucleotides read TGTGCCAGCAGCCCTTCTCTGACTAGCGGGAGGTACAATGAGCAGTTCTTC. Amino acids: CASSPSLTSGRYNEQFF. Full variable domain (missing parts from reference TRBV9 and TRBJ2-1): DSGVTQTPKHLITATGQRVTLRCSPRSGDLSVYWYQQSLDQGLQFLIQYYNGEERAKGNILERFSAQQFPDLHSELNLSSLELGDSALYFCASSPSLTSGRYNEQFFGPGTRLTVL.

The sample holds a few counts of this clone. The V and J genes are TRBV4-3 and TRBJ2-7, with D unresolved. The CDR3 covers 14 residues. V lost 1 base, J lost 1 base, and 8 bases lay in between. Germline loops: CDR1 LGHNA, CDR2 YSLEER. As DNA, the CDR3 is TGCGCCAGCAGCCAAGTTTTGGAGTCCTACGAGCAGTACTTC. This sequence encodes CASSQVLESYEQYF.

The chain employs TRBV7-6 and TRBJ2-1; no firm D call. The CDR3 totals 14 residues. CDR1 SGHVS and CDR2 FNYEAQ come from the germline V gene. V lost 3 bases and J lost 4, with 10 bases in between. CDR3 DNA: TGTGCCAGCAGCTTTTTGGGCCCTTACAATGAGCAGTTCTTC. This encodes CASSFLGPYNEQFF.

This clone occurred a few times. This sequence joins TRBV6-5 and TRBJ2-5, with 13 positions matching TRBD2. The DNA matches TRBJ2-7 better at its end, which makes the J call doubtful. Per germline, CDR1 MNHEY and CDR2 SVGAGI. The CDR3 spans 15 residues. CDR3 DNA sequence: TGTGCCAGCAGTGGACCGGGACTAGCGGGACTCGAGCAGTACTTC. This sequence encodes CASSGPGLAGLEQYF.

The table lists this clone with a few counts. The J gene is TRBJ2-5, the V gene TRBV7-9; 7 bases agree with TRBD1. V dropped 10 bases and J dropped 7; count of bases not matched to a gene: 15. Germline V gives CDR1 SEHNR, CDR2 FQNEAQ (reference sequence). This CDR3 has 14 amino acids. The CDR3 bases are TGTGCCACCCCCCCGACAGGGTCCCCCCCGACCCAGTACTTC. Translation gives CATPPTGSPPTQYF.

Comment on this clone: Other DNA sequences in the same sample also yield this CDR3. V gene TRBV5-1 combines with J gene TRBJ2-5; D is unresolved. Trimming removed 0 bases from V and 5 bases from J, with 8 bases in between. The germline V gene has CDR1 SGHRS and CDR2 YFSETQ. The CDR3 covers 13 residues. The CDR3 spells CASSLGAEETQYF. The CDR3, as DNA: TGCGCCAGCAGCTTGGGGGCAGAGGAGACCCAGTACTTC.

The gene calls are TRBV28 and TRBJ2-1; D unresolved. The CDR3 is 12 residues long. CDR1 is MDHEN, CDR2 SYDVKM, per germline. With 3 bases removed from V and 4 bases from J, the gap between germline ends came to 4 bases. The CDR3 sequence is CASSFWYNEQFF. CDR3 DNA sequence: TGTGCCAGCAGTTTCTGGTACAATGAGCAGTTCTTC.

The rearrangement uses TRBV7-2 and TRBJ2-6; 9 bases fit TRBD1. With 6 bases clipped from V and 2 bases from J, the junction kept 14 bases outside the gene matches. The CDR3 is 19 amino acids. Germline V lookup: CDR1 SGHTA, CDR2 FQGNSA. Here the CDR3 DNA reads TGTGCCAGCAGAAAAAGCAACATAAACAGGGGGCCTGGGGCCAACGTCCTGACTTTC. This encodes CASRKSNINRGPGANVLTF.

There are a few counts of this clone. Here the CDR3 reads CASSPRQGLAAFFSSYNEQFF. The CDR3 nucleotides read TGTGCCAGCAGCCCCAGGCAGGGACTAGCGGCTTTCTTTAGCTCCTACAATGAGCAGTTCTTC. The rearrangement links TRBV14 to TRBJ2-1, with TRBD2 matching over 11 bases. CDR1 SGHDN and CDR2 FVKESK come from the germline V gene. Trimming at V came to 4 bases and at J to 0 bases, leaving 17 bases not matched to a gene. CDR3 size: 21 residues.

This chain joins TRBV5-1 and TRBJ2-1; D call uncertain. Trimming pared 4 bases from V and 5 bases from J, leaving 22 bases between. The CDR3 covers 17 residues. Germline CDR1 reads SGHRS; CDR2 reads YFSETQ. The CDR3 nucleotides are TGCGCCAGCAGCGAAACCGGCCGGTCCCCTCCCGACAATGAGCAGTTCTTC. Amino acid sequence: CASSETGRSPPDNEQFF. The entire variable domain, with the rest obtained from reference TRBV5-1 and TRBJ2-1, is as follows: KAGVTQTPRYLIKTRGQQVTLSCSPISGHRSVSWYQQTPGQGLQFLFEYFSETQRNKGNFPGRFSGRQFSNSRSEMNVSTLELGDSALYLCASSETGRSPPDNEQFFGPGTRLTVL.

The chain has TRBV11-3 and TRBJ2-7; the D is unclear. Germline V gene sequence: CDR1 SGHNT, CDR2 YENEEA. The CDR3 is made up of 14 amino acids. V shed 1 base and J shed 7 bases, with 14 bases lying between them. CDR3 nucleotide sequence: TGTGCCAGCAGCTTAGTATGCCAGATCTCAGAGCAGTACTTC. It translates to CASSLVCQISEQYF.

The chain combines TRBV2 with TRBJ1-1; D is undetermined. The CDR3 loop spans 13 amino acids. The germline gives CDR1 SNHLY, CDR2 FYNNEI. The germline V and J ends were trimmed by 7 bases and 1 base, with 10 bases remaining between them. The CDR3 sequence is CASTGYRNTEAFF. CDR3 DNA sequence: TGTGCCAGCACTGGATATAGGAACACTGAAGCTTTCTTT.

V is TRBV18 and J is TRBJ2-1; 12 bases map to TRBD2. This CDR3 has 18 amino acids. Germline V gene lookup returns CDR1 KGHSH and CDR2 LQKENI. J lost 0 bases, V lost 8 bases, and 11 bases had no gene match. This chain's CDR3 is CASNAAASGRDSYNEQFF. In DNA, the CDR3 is TGTGCCAGCAACGCCGCGGCTAGCGGGAGGGACTCCTACAATGAGCAGTTCTTC.

The rearrangement uses TRBV5-1 and TRBJ2-3; D possibly corresponds to TRBD1 (5 bases). Trimming took 4 bases from V and 4 from J, leaving 16 bases between them. Germline lookup yields CDR1 SGHRS and CDR2 YFSETQ. The CDR3 consists of 15 residues. The CDR3 DNA is TGCGCCAGCAGCATCCTACCGTTAGGGGCAGATACGCAGTATTTT. Its translation: CASSILPLGADTQYF.

The chain recombines TRBV7-8 with TRBJ1-1; D unresolved. The CDR3 has 14 amino acids. Germline CDR1 and CDR2: SGHVS and FQNEAQ. The V end lost 5 bases, the J end lost 1 base, and 11 bases lay between the germline ends. CDR3 DNA: TGTGCCAGCAGCCCCGCGGAGGGGAACACTGAAGCTTTCTTT. Its translation is CASSPAEGNTEAFF.

This clone has only a few counts. CDR3 loop: CASTEDLNEQFF. For the CDR3, the DNA is TGTGCCAGCACCGAAGACCTCAATGAGCAGTTCTTC. The chain employs TRBV11-1 and TRBJ2-1; D is uncertain. Germline V gene data show CDR1 as SGHAT and CDR2 as FQDESV (reference sequence). Trimming removed 7 bases from V and 6 bases from J, with 10 bases in between. The CDR3 has 12 amino acids.

The chain has TRBV6-6 and TRBJ1-5; no clear D gene. CDR1 and CDR2 from the germline V gene are MNHNY and SVGAGI (reference sequence). The CDR3 has 12 residues. V was cut by 2 bases and J by 11 bases, with 10 bases left in between. CDR3 sequence (DNA): TGTGCCAGCAGTTACGAAGGGAGAGCCCAGCATTTT. Translation: CASSYEGRAQHF.

This clone came up a few times. The chain combines TRBV6-6 with TRBJ2-4; TRBD2 is a possible D gene (5 bases). Germline V lookup: CDR1 MNHNY, CDR2 SVGAGI (reference sequence). Trimming took 6 bases from V and 4 from J, leaving 13 bases between them. This CDR3 has 14 residues. The CDR3 protein is CASSPEVAKNIQYF. CDR3 coding DNA: TGTGCCAGCAGCCCCGAGGTAGCGAAAAACATTCAGTACTTC.

The chain employs TRBV7-2 and TRBJ1-5; possibly TRBD1 for D (5 bases). Germline V CDR1 and CDR2: SGHTA, FQGNSA. V dropped 2 bases and J dropped 3 bases, with 11 bases sitting between them. The CDR3 runs 15 residues. The CDR3 DNA follows: TGTGCCAGCAGCTTAAGGTCGGGGACCAATCAGCCCCAGCATTTT. Protein sequence: CASSLRSGTNQPQHF. Full variable domain (rest looked up from reference TRBV7-2 and TRBJ1-5): GAGVSQSPSNKVTEKGKDVELRCDPISGHTALYWYRQSLGQGLEFLIYFQGNSAPDKSGLPSDRFSAERTGGSVSTLTIQRTQQEDSAVYLCASSLRSGTNQPQHFGDGTRLSIL.

The chain combines TRBV12-5 with TRBJ2-1, with D perhaps matching TRBD1 or TRBD2 (5 bases each). This CDR3 spans 12 amino acids. Germline CDR1 is LGHNT and CDR2 is FRNRAP. Trimming removed 6 bases at V and 9 bases at J, with 12 bases between. The CDR3 nucleotides are TGTGCTAGTGGAACCCTTGGGGGTGAGCAGTTCTTC. Translation gives CASGTLGGEQFF.

This clone was seen more than once but under ten times. The chain links TRBV6-6 to TRBJ2-7; 9 bases are a match to TRBD2. Germline V lookup: CDR1 MNHNY, CDR2 SVGAGI (reference sequence). V was pared by 2 bases and J by 5 bases, with 7 bases of the junction left unmatched. The CDR3 runs to 15 residues. CDR3 in amino acids: CASSYIPAGGHEQYF. The CDR3 region has the DNA TGTGCCAGCAGTTACATCCCAGCGGGAGGACACGAGCAGTACTTC.